Presented here are 27 T cell receptor beta chains from one specimen sequenced in a study of cytomegalovirus exposure and HLA in healthy donors. The PCR made use of 60 Vbeta and 13 Jbeta primers. This table comes from immunoSEQ multiplex PCR, and its TCRdb copy is limited to in-frame clones, with some not included. The repertoire has 170,000 or so clones, 75% to 90% of them found once; the top ten carry about 6.3%. The specimen was PBMCs. All receptors derive from a male donor in good health and CMV-seropositive.

About this clone: A read error may produce the germline difference seen at one junction end. The V call is TRBV29-1, the J call TRBJ2-5; D unresolved. The DNA end favors TRBJ2-7, so the J call may be wrong. The germline CDR1 and CDR2 sequences are SQVTM and ANQGSEA. The CDR3 extends over 12 amino acids. The CDR3 protein is CSIESSFYEQYF. DNA of the CDR3: TGCAGCATTGAATCCTCCTTCTACGAGCAGTACTTC.

V gene TRBV4-1 combines with J gene TRBJ1-5; 10 nucleotides match TRBD1. The CDR3 sequence is 18 residues long. The trim removed 0 bases at V and 0 bases at J, leaving 5 bases unmatched. Germline CDR1 reads MGHRA; CDR2 reads YSYEKL. The CDR3 sequence is CASSQEGQGSYSNQPQHF. The DNA for the CDR3 is TGCGCCAGCAGCCAAGAGGGACAGGGGAGTTATAGCAATCAGCCCCAGCATTTT.

This clone was detected only a few times. The CDR3 loop is CASSEQVDGKNIQYF. The CDR3 coding sequence is TGCGCCAGCAGTGAACAGGTAGATGGTAAAAACATTCAGTACTTC. The genes are TRBV10-2 and TRBJ2-4; tentatively, D is TRBD1 (5 bases). CDR1 and CDR2 from the germline V gene are WSHSY and SAAADI. The CDR3 sequence is 15 residues long. V lost 3 bases to trimming and J lost 4 bases, with 13 bases between them.

The chain combines TRBV14 with TRBJ1-1, with no clear D. Trimming removed 1 base at V and 3 bases at J, with 12 bases between. CDR1 and CDR2 from the germline V gene are SGHDN and FVKESK. The CDR3 contains 15 residues. CDR3 sequence: CASSQVLGRHTEAFF. The CDR3 DNA is TGTGCCAGCAGCCAAGTTCTTGGGAGACACACTGAAGCTTTCTTT.

J is TRBJ2-1 and V is TRBV7-6; 9 nucleotides match TRBD2. Germline values: CDR1 SGHVS, CDR2 FNYEAQ. The trim removed 3 bases at V and 8 bases at J, leaving 11 bases unmatched. The length of the CDR3 is 16 residues. CDR3 protein: CASSLASGISLYEQFF. For the CDR3, the DNA is TGTGCCAGCAGCTTGGCTAGCGGGATTTCGCTGTATGAGCAGTTCTTC.

V usage is TRBV7-2 and J usage is TRBJ2-5; 7 bases are a match to TRBD2. The V gene's germline CDR1 is SGHTA and CDR2 FQGNSA. The CDR3 is made up of 15 amino acids. V shed 5 bases, J shed 1 base, and the junction held 7 bases outside the gene matches. The CDR3 loop reads CASSTTSSGQETQYF. CDR3 coding DNA: TGTGCCAGCAGCACTACTTCTAGCGGCCAAGAGACCCAGTACTTC. The full variable domain, completed using reference TRBV7-2 and TRBJ2-5, is GAGVSQSPSNKVTEKGKDVELRCDPISGHTALYWYRQSLGQGLEFLIYFQGNSAPDKSGLPSDRFSAERTGGSVSTLTIQRTQQEDSAVYLCASSTTSSGQETQYFGPGTRLLVL.

The rearrangement joins TRBV9 to TRBJ2-1; TRBD2 aligns across 9 bases. The germline V gene has CDR1 SGDLS and CDR2 YYNGEE. CDR3 size: 15 residues. V lost 2 bases and J lost 4; bases outside the gene matches: 4. CDR3 amino acids: CASSVGGREYNEQFF. Here the CDR3 DNA reads TGTGCCAGCAGCGTCGGCGGGAGGGAGTACAATGAGCAGTTCTTC.

The CDR3 nucleotides are TGTGCCAGCAGCCGGAGCGACCACCAAGAGACCCAGTACTTC. It codes for CASSRSDHQETQYF. V gene TRBV5-4 combines with J gene TRBJ2-5; no reliable D call. The CDR3 contains 14 residues. CDR1 is SGHNT and CDR2 is YYREEE in the germline V gene (reference sequence). V gave up 4 bases and J gave up 0 bases, with 10 bases separating them.

Worth noting for this clone: The same CDR3 arises from other DNA sequences in this sample as well. This rearrangement joins TRBV5-1 to TRBJ2-3, with 8 bases identical to TRBD2. Germline CDR1 SGHRS, CDR2 YFSETQ. Losses at the gene ends were 0 bases for V and 5 bases for J; bases not matched to a gene: 8. This CDR3 contains 16 residues. The CDR3 region has the DNA TGCGCCAGCAGCTTGGCAGGGACCAGCGGGGGAGATACGCAGTATTTT. Translated: CASSLAGTSGGDTQYF.

V usage is TRBV29-1 and J usage is TRBJ2-1, with TRBD2 matching 9 bases. The CDR3 is 15 residues long. V was clipped by 4 bases and J by 9 bases; unmatched bases: 13. Germline V gene sequence: CDR1 SQVTM, CDR2 ANQGSEA. CDR3 DNA: TGCAGCGTTGGAAGCATGGCGGGAGGGCCCGGTGAGCAGTTCTTC. The encoded protein is CSVGSMAGGPGEQFF.

This clone was seen only a few times. V gene TRBV6-1 combines with J gene TRBJ1-1; D not certain. V dropped 5 bases and J dropped 0 bases, with 7 bases sitting between them. The CDR3 has 13 amino acids. The germline V gene encodes CDR1 MNHNS and CDR2 SASEGT. CDR3 region: CASSKHMNTEAFF. Written as DNA, the CDR3 is TGTGCCAGCAGTAAACACATGAACACTGAAGCTTTCTTT.

The rearrangement links TRBV25-1 to TRBJ2-7; 8 nucleotides agree with TRBD1. CDR1 MGHDK and CDR2 SYGVNS come from the germline V gene. The CDR3 extends over 16 amino acids. V lost 3 bases, J lost 0 bases, and 7 bases stayed unmatched. CDR3 nucleotide sequence: TGTGCCAGCAGTGATCTTAGGACAGGGAGCTCCTACGAGCAGTACTTC. This codes for CASSDLRTGSSYEQYF.

J is TRBJ2-1 and V is TRBV9; TRBD2 matches at 7 bases. CDR3 length: 14 residues. The V gene's germline CDR1 is SGDLS and CDR2 YYNGEE. Trimming cost V 3 bases and J 2 bases; bases outside gene matches: 2. The CDR3 is CASSDSGTYNEQFF. CDR3 sequence (DNA): TGTGCCAGCAGCGACAGCGGGACCTACAATGAGCAGTTCTTC.

The rearrangement links TRBV27 to TRBJ2-1, with 7 bases fitting TRBD2. This CDR3 is built from 16 residues. Germline V gives CDR1 MNHEY, CDR2 SMNVEV (reference sequence). After removal of 4 bases from V and 7 bases from J, the junction contained 13 bases not matched to a gene. For the CDR3, the DNA is TGTGCCAGCAGTTATATTGGCGGGAGCGCCCGGAATGAGCAGTTCTTC. Translating gives CASSYIGGSARNEQFF.

This chain connects TRBV19 to TRBJ1-5; D is perhaps TRBD1 (6 bases). CDR3 length: 14 residues. V lost 2 bases and J lost 7, with 12 bases in between. Germline CDR1 reads LNHDA; CDR2 reads SQIVND (reference sequence). As DNA, the CDR3 is TGTGCCAGTAGTATAAGGAGGGGGGGCCAGCCCCAGCATTTT. It is translated as CASSIRRGGQPQHF.

The rearrangement joins TRBV2 to TRBJ2-5, with a possible D match to TRBD1 (6 bases). The J call is doubtful: the DNA matches TRBJ2-7 better. This CDR3 has 12 residues. Germline V gene sequence: CDR1 SNHLY, CDR2 FYNNEI. For the CDR3, the DNA is TGTGCCAGCAGATCAGGGGTAGACGAGCAGTACTTC. Amino acid sequence: CASRSGVDEQYF.

V gene TRBV11-3 combines with J gene TRBJ2-7; 8 positions match TRBD1. The V gene's germline CDR1 is SGHNT and CDR2 YENEEA. CDR3 length: 14 amino acids. V gave up 4 bases and J gave up 3 bases; unmatched junction bases: 5. The CDR3 protein is CASSSRTGNYEQYF. The CDR3, as DNA: TGTGCCAGCAGCTCCCGGACAGGGAACTACGAGCAGTACTTC.

This sequence joins TRBV9 and TRBJ1-4; TRBD1 might be the D (5 bases). The CDR3 runs 15 residues. The germline CDR1 and CDR2 sequences are SGDLS and YYNGEE. Trimming took off 4 bases at V and 0 bases at J, with 10 bases between the two ends. The CDR3 DNA follows: TGTGCCAGCAGCCTGGCGGGGGCAACTAATGAAAAACTGTTTTTT. This encodes CASSLAGATNEKLFF.

The rearrangement links TRBV13 to TRBJ2-1, with TRBD2 matching 14 bases. The CDR3 extends over 16 amino acids. Germline V gene lookup returns CDR1 PRHDT and CDR2 FYEKMQ (reference sequence). V was pared by 8 bases and J by 7 bases, with 10 bases of the junction left unmatched. CDR3 residues: CASSLGLAGVGNEQFF. As DNA, the CDR3 is TGTGCCAGCTCCCTGGGACTAGCGGGAGTGGGAAATGAGCAGTTCTTC.

The gene calls are TRBV29-1 and TRBJ2-5; maybe TRBD2 (6 bases). V gave up 4 bases and J gave up 5 bases, with 14 bases separating them. The CDR3 is 13 residues long. Per the germline V gene, CDR1 is SQVTM and CDR2 is ANQGSEA. CDR3 nucleotides: TGCAGCGTTGGCCGGGAGACCAGGGAGACCCAGTACTTC. This sequence encodes CSVGRETRETQYF. The full variable domain, rest sourced from reference TRBV29-1 and TRBJ2-5, is SAVISQKPSRDICQRGTSLTIQCQVDSQVTMMFWYRQQPGQSLTLIATANQGSEATYESGFVIDKFPISRPNLTFSTLTVSNMSPEDSSIYLCSVGRETRETQYFGPGTRLLVL.

V and J are TRBV6-1 and TRBJ1-1, with D tentatively TRBD1 (5 bases). The germline gives CDR1 MNHNS, CDR2 SASEGT. The CDR3 runs to 16 residues. V gave up 0 bases and J gave up 4 bases, with 15 bases separating them. The CDR3 loop reads CASSEAGRNRLTEAFF. Here the CDR3 DNA reads TGTGCCAGCAGTGAAGCGGGGAGGAACAGGCTCACTGAAGCTTTCTTT.

V usage is TRBV30 and J usage is TRBJ2-1; 9 bases are a match to TRBD2. This CDR3 spans 13 amino acids. The germline gives CDR1 GTSNPN, CDR2 SVGIG (reference sequence). V lost 8 bases and J lost 4; bases outside the gene matches: 6. This CDR3 is CAKGSGRYNEQFF. The CDR3 DNA follows: TGTGCCAAAGGGAGCGGGAGGTACAATGAGCAGTTCTTC.

V is TRBV11-2 and J is TRBJ1-2, with D tentatively TRBD1 (5 bases). This CDR3 has 14 amino acids. Germline assignment: CDR1 SGHAT and CDR2 FQNNGV. Trimming shortened V by 7 bases and J by 8 bases, and 20 bases separated the two germline ends. The CDR3 protein is CASTTGTLRSGYTF. CDR3 sequence (DNA): TGTGCCAGCACCACCGGGACTCTCAGAAGCGGCTACACCTTC.

The sample holds a few counts of this clone. This chain connects TRBV30 to TRBJ1-2; unclear D gene. Per germline, CDR1 GTSNPN and CDR2 SVGIG (reference sequence). CDR3 length: 10 amino acids. With 2 bases removed from V and 7 bases from J, the gap between germline ends came to 5 bases. The CDR3 reads CAWSLVGYTF. Written as DNA, the CDR3 is TGTGCCTGGAGTTTAGTTGGCTACACCTTC. The complete variable domain, with remaining parts taken from reference TRBV30 and TRBJ1-2, reads SQTIHQWPATLVQPVGSPLSLECTVEGTSNPNLYWYRQAAGRGLQLLFYSVGIGQISSEVPQNLSASRPQDRQFILSSKKLLLSDSGFYLCAWSLVGYTFGSGTRLTVV.

This clone has just a few counts. The chain uses TRBV21-1 and TRBJ2-7; the table's D call TRBD2 went unverified against the DNA. TRBV21-1 is flagged as a pseudogene. The CDR3 sequence is 13 residues long. CDR3 sequence (DNA): TGTGCCAGCAGCAAAGTGGCGACTTACGAGCAGTACTTC. This codes for CASSKVATYEQYF.

The chain combines TRBV7-3 with TRBJ2-1; the D gene is possibly TRBD2 (6 bases). Germline loops: CDR1 SGHTA, CDR2 FQGTGA. Between the trimmed V and J ends, which lost 0 bases and 1 base, there was a span of 16 bases. This CDR3 region has 18 residues. The CDR3 sequence is CASSLTGGWDQSYNEQFF. CDR3 nucleotide sequence: TGTGCCAGCAGCTTAACCGGAGGGTGGGATCAATCCTACAATGAGCAGTTCTTC.

The chain recombines TRBV6-1 with TRBJ2-7; TRBD2 agrees at 12 bases. The CDR3 is 15 amino acids. In germline, CDR1 is MNHNS, CDR2 SASEGT. V shed 1 base, J shed 3 bases, and the junction held 1 base outside the gene matches. The DNA for the CDR3 is TGTGCCAGCAGTGAAGGGACTAGCGGGATCTACGAGCAGTACTTC. This codes for CASSEGTSGIYEQYF.